This TCR beta chain appears in the sequencing data of a study of T cell repertoires in cytomegalovirus infection. Study at large: TCR beta signatures that were public indicated CMV infection and matching HLA type.

This clonotype was counted ten times or more. TCRdb re-derived calls from the reads in MiXCR, one entry per CDR3 protein. The sample holds approximately 250,000 distinct CDR3 sequences, roughly 6.5% seen once. This receptor was taken from a human donor in good health (CMV status not recorded). Some clones in this sample may be carry-over from other donors' samples. The sample taken for sequencing was PBMCs.

The DNA of the CDR3 is TGCAGCGTTGTAACAGGAGCGAATTCACCCCTCCACTTT. Amino acid sequence: CSVVTGANSPLHF. This chain uses TRBV29-1 with TRBJ1-6, with D maybe TRBD1 (5 bases). Germline CDR1 reads SQVTM; CDR2 reads ANQGSEA. V was cut by 4 bases and J by 7 bases, with 11 bases left in between. The CDR3 contains 13 residues.